Following are 25 T cell receptor beta chains from one sample sequenced in a study of cytomegalovirus exposure and HLA in healthy donors. Amplification used 60 Vbeta primers and 13 Jbeta primers. Repertoires were generated with immunoSEQ multiplex PCR, while TCRdb's copy carries only in-frame clones and drops some. Of more than 45,000 clones in the sample, around 73% are singletons; the top ten hold around 2.5%. The sample consisted of PBMCs. The receptors derive from a woman in her 40s in good health and CMV-seropositive.

The chain recombines TRBV10-1 with TRBJ1-1; 8 bases map to TRBD1. This CDR3 is built from 14 residues. The germline V gene encodes CDR1 WNHNN and CDR2 SYGVQD (reference sequence). J gave up 4 bases and V 6 bases, and 7 bases lay outside the gene matches. The CDR3 bases are TGCGCCAGCAGCGCAGGGGGCTGGAGCACTGAAGCTTTCTTT. It translates to CASSAGGWSTEAFF.

The J gene is TRBJ2-3, the V gene TRBV6-4; 13 bases line up with TRBD2. Germline loops: CDR1 MRHNA, CDR2 SNTAGT. There are 16 residues in the CDR3. V dropped 4 bases and J dropped 5; count of bases not matched to a gene: 6. DNA for the CDR3: TGTGCCAGCAGTGCCCTGGGACTAGCGGGGCGAGATACGCAGTATTTT. This translates into CASSALGLAGRDTQYF.

The chain has TRBV6-1 and TRBJ2-7, with 7 positions matching TRBD2. In germline, CDR1 is MNHNS, CDR2 SASEGT. V lost 6 bases, J lost 5 bases, and 10 bases stayed unmatched. This CDR3 is 14 amino acids long. In DNA, the CDR3 is TGTGCCAGCAGGACCGCCGGGACTATAGACGAGCAGTACTTC. It specifies CASRTAGTIDEQYF.

A few counts support this clone. The genes are TRBV5-1 and TRBJ2-3; 9 bases agree with TRBD2. The CDR3 sequence is 14 residues long. Germline CDR1 reads SGHRS; CDR2 reads YFSETQ. The V gene end was trimmed by 4 bases and the J gene end by 3 bases; junction bases not matched to a gene: 3. The CDR3 loop is CASSEGLATDTQYF. The CDR3 nucleotides are TGCGCCAGCAGCGAAGGACTAGCGACAGATACGCAGTATTTT.

V usage is TRBV4-1 and J usage is TRBJ1-4; 8 nucleotides match TRBD1. The J segment lost 0 bases and the V segment lost 2 bases, leaving 5 bases of the junction unmatched. The germline gives CDR1 MGHRA, CDR2 YSYEKL. The CDR3 spans 17 residues. The CDR3 coding sequence is TGCGCCAGCAGCCAATATACAGGGGGATCAACTAATGAAAAACTGTTTTTT. Its translation is CASSQYTGGSTNEKLFF.

This rearrangement joins TRBV27 to TRBJ2-2, with D maybe TRBD2 (6 bases). V was trimmed by 4 bases and J by 2 bases, leaving 8 bases between them. The CDR3 loop spans 14 amino acids. Germline values: CDR1 MNHEY, CDR2 SMNVEV (reference sequence). The CDR3: CASSWGGNTGELFF. Here the CDR3 DNA reads TGTGCCAGCAGTTGGGGAGGAAACACCGGGGAGCTGTTTTTT.

The chain uses TRBV6-5 and TRBJ2-7; D may be TRBD2 (6 bases). Germline assignment: CDR1 MNHEY and CDR2 SVGAGI. This CDR3 region has 13 residues. V was cut by 2 bases and J by 6 bases, with 11 bases left in between. Here the CDR3 reads CASSYTGGIEQYF. Here the CDR3 DNA reads TGTGCCAGCAGTTACACTGGCGGGATCGAGCAGTACTTC.

V and J are TRBV2 and TRBJ2-1; maybe TRBD1 (6 bases). V lost 2 bases and J lost 2, with 13 bases in between. Germline-derived CDR1 and CDR2 are SNHLY and FYNNEI. The CDR3 contains 16 residues. As DNA, the CDR3 is TGTGCCAGCAGTGAAATTGGGGGCCGGACCTACAATGAGCAGTTCTTC. Its protein product is CASSEIGGRTYNEQFF.

A note on this clone: A junction boundary mismatches the germline segment, possibly from a read error. V usage is TRBV7-2 and J usage is TRBJ2-7, with 10 bases fitting TRBD2. This CDR3 is 12 amino acids long. CDR1 and CDR2 from the germline V gene are SGHTA and FQGNSA. This CDR3 reads CASSLELAGLDF. CDR3 nucleotide sequence: TGTGCCAGCAGCTTAGAACTAGCGGGGTTGGACTTC.

Sample share makes this clone medium-sized. The chain is built from TRBV6-1 and TRBJ1-2; 7 positions match TRBD1. Germline CDR1 and CDR2: MNHNS and SASEGT. V was pared by 4 bases and J by 5 bases, with 10 bases of the junction left unmatched. This CDR3 region has 15 residues. In DNA form, the CDR3 reads TGTGCCAGCAGTGTTGCCATCACAGGGGAGTATGGCTACACCTTC. Protein: CASSVAITGEYGYTF.

V usage is TRBV7-2 and J usage is TRBJ1-3; no clear D. In germline, CDR1 is SGHTA, CDR2 FQGNSA. V was cut by 1 base and J by 0 bases, with 7 bases left in between. This CDR3 region has 15 residues. The CDR3 here is CASSLDGSSGNTIYF. The CDR3 DNA is TGTGCCAGCAGCTTAGATGGGAGCTCTGGAAACACCATATATTTT.

This rearrangement joins TRBV15 to TRBJ1-2; a possible D gene is TRBD1 (5 bases). Germline V gene sequence: CDR1 LNHNV, CDR2 YYDKDF (reference sequence). The CDR3 is 14 amino acids. Trimming removed 1 base at V and 5 bases at J, with 11 bases between. CDR3 sequence: CATSRVGQVYGYTF. The CDR3 nucleotides read TGTGCCACCAGCAGAGTGGGGCAGGTTTATGGCTACACCTTC. Supplemented by reference TRBV15 and TRBJ1-2, the full variable domain reads DAMVIQNPRYQVTQFGKPVTLSCSQTLNHNVMYWYQQKSSQAPKLLFHYYDKDFNNEADTPDNFQSRRPNTSFCFLDIRSPGLGDTAMYLCATSRVGQVYGYTFGSGTRLTVV.

The DNA of the CDR3 is TGTGCCAGCAGTTGGTCTGACAGAGCCTACGAGCAGTACTTC. Translating it yields CASSWSDRAYEQYF. The J gene is TRBJ2-7, the V gene TRBV6-5; D is perhaps TRBD1 (5 bases). This CDR3 comprises 14 residues. Trimming shortened V by 4 bases and J by 2 bases, and 12 bases separated the two germline ends. Germline-derived CDR1 and CDR2 are MNHEY and SVGAGI.

This CDR3 is CASSGLGTDTQYF. CDR3 nucleotide sequence: TGTGCCAGCTCAGGCCTTGGCACAGATACGCAGTATTTT. The chain combines TRBV18 with TRBJ2-3; no definite D call. The CDR3 length is 13 residues. Germline V gives CDR1 KGHSH, CDR2 LQKENI. Trimming stripped 5 bases from V and 1 base from J, with 7 bases between.

The V gene is TRBV10-3, the J gene TRBJ2-7; 8 nucleotides match TRBD1. The germline CDR1 and CDR2 sequences are ENHRY and SYGVKD. V shed 8 bases, J shed 1 base, and the junction held 10 bases outside the gene matches. This CDR3 has 15 amino acids. CDR3 sequence reads: CAIGDPGTGSYEQYF. The CDR3 nucleotides are TGTGCCATCGGCGACCCCGGGACAGGATCCTACGAGCAGTACTTC.

A single count supports this clone. This chain joins TRBV27 and TRBJ2-7, with D perhaps TRBD2 (7 bases). In germline, CDR1 is MNHEY, CDR2 SMNVEV (reference sequence). CDR3 size: 14 residues. V was clipped by 3 bases and J by 4 bases, with 13 bases between them. CDR3 sequence (DNA): TGTGCCAGCAGTTTTTCGGGGGGCGGGTACGAGCAGTACTTC. Protein: CASSFSGGGYEQYF.

V gene TRBV7-3 combines with J gene TRBJ2-3, with 7 bases lining up with TRBD2. The CDR3 has 11 residues. The V and J ends lost 3 bases and 10 bases, in that order; junction bases with no gene match: 1. In germline, CDR1 is SGHTA, CDR2 FQGTGA. The CDR3 loop is CASSLGGAQYF. For the CDR3, the DNA is TGTGCCAGCAGCTTGGGGGGGGCGCAGTATTTT.

This chain connects TRBV6-6 to TRBJ1-1; D unresolved. Looked up from germline, CDR1 is MNHNY and CDR2 is SVGAGI (reference sequence). This CDR3 region has 16 residues. V was cut by 0 bases and J by 0 bases, with 11 bases left in between. The CDR3 reads CASSYSIDGLNTEAFF. Written as DNA, the CDR3 is TGTGCCAGCAGTTACTCGATTGACGGGTTGAACACTGAAGCTTTCTTT.

The chain employs TRBV7-8 and TRBJ1-5, with 10 bases fitting TRBD1. The J segment lost 4 bases and the V segment lost 6 bases, leaving 9 bases of the junction unmatched. CDR1 and CDR2 (germline): SGHVS, FQNEAQ. This CDR3 contains 16 residues. The CDR3 protein is CASSPPGQGWNQPQHF. The CDR3 DNA sequence: TGTGCCAGCAGTCCCCCGGGACAGGGGTGGAATCAGCCCCAGCATTTT.

This clone was detected only a few times. This sequence joins TRBV18 and TRBJ2-5, with 10 bases fitting TRBD1. Trimming at V came to 5 bases and at J to 2 bases, leaving 2 bases not matched to a gene. The CDR3 is 14 residues long. Germline assignment: CDR1 KGHSH and CDR2 LQKENI. For the CDR3, the DNA is TGTGCCAGCTCAGCGGACAGGGGGCAAGAGACCCAGTACTTC. It yields the protein CASSADRGQETQYF.

This clone was picked up one time. J is TRBJ2-2 and V is TRBV5-1; no reliable D call. CDR3 length: 13 amino acids. V lost 2 bases and J lost 7, with 9 bases in between. CDR1 SGHRS and CDR2 YFSETQ come from the germline V gene. The CDR3 region is CASSFNVGGELFF. CDR3 nucleotide sequence: TGCGCCAGCAGCTTCAACGTCGGCGGGGAGCTGTTTTTT.

This clone has only a few counts. J is TRBJ1-1 and V is TRBV10-3, with 9 bases that match TRBD1. The CDR3 is 13 amino acids. The J segment lost 4 bases and the V segment lost 8 bases, leaving 5 bases of the junction unmatched. Germline-derived CDR1 and CDR2 are ENHRY and SYGVKD. The CDR3 is CAIWRGQGTEAFF. The DNA for the CDR3 is TGTGCCATCTGGCGGGGACAGGGCACTGAAGCTTTCTTT.

J is TRBJ2-1 and V is TRBV7-2; TRBD2 matches 10 bases. This CDR3 is 18 amino acids long. Germline V gene sequence: CDR1 SGHTA, CDR2 FQGNSA. The J segment lost 5 bases and the V segment lost 2 bases, leaving 12 bases of the junction unmatched. CDR3 residues: CASSLMRLAGVRDNEQFF. CDR3 DNA sequence: TGTGCCAGCAGCTTAATGAGGCTAGCGGGGGTGCGGGACAATGAGCAGTTCTTC. The whole variable domain, filled in from reference TRBV7-2 and TRBJ2-1, reads GAGVSQSPSNKVTEKGKDVELRCDPISGHTALYWYRQSLGQGLEFLIYFQGNSAPDKSGLPSDRFSAERTGGSVSTLTIQRTQQEDSAVYLCASSLMRLAGVRDNEQFFGPGTRLTVL.

In its sample, this clone was seen a few times. The chain combines TRBV2 with TRBJ2-5; possible D gene TRBD1, 6 bases. The DNA end is more similar to TRBJ2-7, so the J call may be wrong. The CDR3 spans 14 residues. Looked up from germline, CDR1 is SNHLY and CDR2 is FYNNEI. Here the CDR3 DNA reads TGTGCCAGCAGTGAACAGGGGAGCTCCTACGAGCAGTACTTC. Encoded protein: CASSEQGSSYEQYF.

V gene TRBV6-1 combines with J gene TRBJ1-1, with unresolved D. Germline V gives CDR1 MNHNS, CDR2 SASEGT. V lost 2 bases and J lost 3, with 13 bases in between. The CDR3 loop spans 15 amino acids. This CDR3 reads CASSEITARDTEAFF. CDR3 sequence (DNA): TGTGCCAGCAGTGAAATCACGGCGCGGGACACTGAAGCTTTCTTT.